This T cell receptor (beta chain) was observed in a study of blood T cell repertoires in COVID-19 (dated by TCRdb to the early 2020s). Regarding the complete study: Samples covering the acute and convalescent phases of COVID-19 were provided by collaborators in the United States, Italy and Spain. The prospective study material was composed of cDNA or gDNA derived from T cells, B-cell-depleted T cells, or PBMCs. Deeply sampled blood TCRbeta repertoires from subjects exposed to, actively infected with, or recovered from COVID-19 were included in the dataset. The repertoires were released in a freely available public database intended as a resource for research on the immune response to SARS-CoV-2. Samples were obtained from the ongoing ImmuneRACE study (first 160 participants) and from 1,000 to 1,500 subjects provided by 6 global collaborators. Sample metadata almost always included a de-identified subject ID, COVID-19 status, age in years and sex. Where available, HLA class I and class II types were taken from metadata supplied by the sample provider and were not determined by assay-based typing.

The immunoSEQ Assay, a bias-controlled multiplex PCR, was used to amplify TCRbeta CDR3 regions from genomic DNA. The authors processed their data as follows. Within the assay, amplification of reference gene primers was used to estimate how many nucleated cells each sample contained. To quantify the absolute abundance of each unique TCRbeta CDR3 rearrangement, sequence reads were collapsed and filtered. For each sample, productive Simpson clonality was calculated as the square root of Simpson's diversity index across productive rearrangements. In TCRdb, the immuneACCESS table is reduced to in-frame sequences with V and J assigned. These tables do not hold every clone; where another copy was compared, an unresolved V gene accounts for under half, and the others remain unexplained. The V and J calls and clone size are taken from that table; D and trimming were inferred from the DNA. The sample data list 250,000 to 300,000 clones, and about 87% of these were observed just once. Roughly 3.7% of the sample comes from the top ten.

This clone was seen a single time. What this receptor recognizes is not known. No base quality values were provided; no much bigger clone lies one nucleotide off. Collaborating institutions collected whole blood in K2EDTA tubes following their own protocols. For TCRbeta analysis, collaborators shipped samples as frozen whole blood, isolated PBMCs, or DNA extracted from either of those sample types. V drops 5 bases and J drops 0 bases, leaving 11 bases in between. The CDR3, cysteine through phenylalanine, is 15 amino acids long. Of the read, only the CDR3 DNA is kept; its 45 bases are in frame from base 1. Based on the germline V gene (reference sequence), the CDR1 and CDR2 sequences are PRHDT and FYEKMQ. General conclusions and limits of the study: Clinical and demographic metadata were provided uncurated, with the amount varying by source and participant.

The sample comprised peripheral blood. This receptor was identified in a woman aged 40 to 50 with acute or convalescent COVID-19. The rearranged chain carries TRBV13 and TRBJ2-1, with TRBD1 as a weak D call on 5 bases. The sequence in DNA is TGTGCCAGCAGCCCAGGGCTGCGCTCCTACAATGAGCAGTTCTTC. The encoded protein is CASSPGLRSYNEQFF.